This T cell receptor beta chain was documented in a study of early T cells in non-severe SARS-CoV-2 infection. Study details: Alpha and beta chains were unpaired, from unsorted whole-blood bulk RNA.

Unique molecular identifier tags were affixed to discrete cDNA molecules. Via MiXCR, TCRdb re-called the 5' RACE reads, giving one row per CDR3 protein. There are about 60,000 distinct CDR3 sequences in the sample; around 18% occur only once, and roughly 8.2% lies in the top ten. Overall study findings and caveats: VDJdb matching skewed toward anti-spike CD8 responses, missing private and CD4 specificities.

This clonotype has just a few counts. The antigen is undetermined. Germline V gives CDR1 DFQATT, CDR2 SNEGSKA (reference sequence). The CDR3 is 15 residues long. Trimming pared 5 bases from V and 0 bases from J, leaving 16 bases between. Sequenced here: whole blood, sampled at baseline. This sequence joins TRBV20-1 and TRBJ1-1; maybe TRBD1 (5 bases). This TCR derives from an adult who was a healthcare worker with PCR-confirmed SARS-CoV-2 infection or an uninfected control (not recorded which). The CDR3 protein is CSAPVPQGMNTEAFF. The CDR3 bases are TGCAGTGCTCCGGTACCCCAGGGTATGAACACTGAAGCTTTCTTT.